This TCR beta chain was retrieved from a study of T cells in Graves' hyperthyroidism and ophthalmopathy. Study context: Any treatment followed the collection of peripheral blood at initial diagnosis.

The CDR3 runs 15 residues. Germline loops: CDR1 SNHLY, CDR2 FYNNEI. V lost 5 bases and J lost 2, with 14 bases in between. RNA transcripts yielded amplified TCR beta CDR3 regions. The HTBI set primed first-round TCR CDR3 RT-PCR. TCRdb called the multiplex PCR reads again in MiXCR, with one record for every CDR3 protein. The repertoire holds about 350,000 distinct CDR3 sequences, with roughly 14% as singletons. The PBMCs had their origin in less than 13 ml of fresh peripheral blood. Whole-study results and caveats: Ophthalmopathy cases were set apart from stable hyperthyroidism by a 13 V-J model. For ophthalmopathy, model prediction preceded onset by a median 6.5 months.

Details on this clonotype: Its antigen is undetermined.

The sequenced material came from blood. J is TRBJ2-3 and V is TRBV2; weak D call: TRBD1 (5 bases). This receptor was identified in a woman in her 30s with Graves' hyperthyroidism. The CDR3 coding sequence is TGTGCCAGCAGTTTTGCAGGGCGACCCACAGATACGCAGTATTTT. Protein: CASSFAGRPTDTQYF.